Detailed here is one TCR beta chain. This specimen belongs to a study of blood T cell repertoires in COVID-19. As for the study in general: Sites in the United States, Italy and Spain provided acute and convalescent COVID-19 samples.

Trimming took 3 bases from V and 4 from J, leaving 6 bases between them. Germline CDR1 and CDR2: SGDLS and YYNGEE. The CDR3 covers 12 residues. This study enrolled people aged about 18 to 100 from 20 to 25 US geographic areas. Categorization into cohorts depended on clinical history that participants reported. Repertoires were generated with immunoSEQ multiplex PCR, while TCRdb's copy carries only in-frame clones and drops some. The sample has some 200,000 clones; 75% to 90% are singletons. The sequenced sample consisted of PBMCs or T cells enriched from blood (not recorded which). The chain has TRBV9 and TRBJ2-3; the D is unclear. This sequence originates from a woman aged 18-30 years in a cohort exposed to, infected with or recovered from COVID-19 (not recorded which). The CDR3 DNA reads TGTGCCAGCAGCGCCGTCGCAGATACGCAGTATTTT. Translated: CASSAVADTQYF.